This note documents a single T cell receptor (beta chain) sequence. The antigen is unknown. PCR was performed a second time for 7 to 11 cycles using a sample-barcoded 5' primer and a J-beta primer mix. TCRdb reprocessed the 5' RACE reads with MiXCR, giving one entry per CDR3 protein. The sample has fewer than 800,000 distinct CDR3 sequences; approximately 31% are singletons. V lost 0 bases to trimming and J lost 6 bases; unmatched junction nucleotides: 5. CDR1 is DFQATT, CDR2 SNEGSKA, per germline (reference sequence). CDR3 length: 16 amino acids. This record belongs to a study of blood T cells in healthy people across ages. General study findings and limits: Donor CMV status was unknown, possibly confounding expanded clonotype changes.

Sequenced sample: blood. The clonotype originates from a woman older than 75 in good health. V is TRBV20-1 and J is TRBJ2-2; 12 bases line up with TRBD2. The CDR3 nucleotides read TGCAGTGCTAGAGAGCCTAGCGGGGGGGATTCCGGGGAGCTGTTTTTT. It is translated as CSAREPSGGDSGELFF.